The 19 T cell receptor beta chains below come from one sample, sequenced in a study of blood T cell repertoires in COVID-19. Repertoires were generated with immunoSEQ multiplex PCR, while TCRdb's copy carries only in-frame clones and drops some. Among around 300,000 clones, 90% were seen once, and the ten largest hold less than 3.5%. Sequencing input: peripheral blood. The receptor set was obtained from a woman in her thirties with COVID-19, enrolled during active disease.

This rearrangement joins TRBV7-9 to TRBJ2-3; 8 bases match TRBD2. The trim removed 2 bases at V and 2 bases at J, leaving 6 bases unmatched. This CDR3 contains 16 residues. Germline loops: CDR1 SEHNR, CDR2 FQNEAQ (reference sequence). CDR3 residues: CASSLSEAGATDTQYF. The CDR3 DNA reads TGTGCCAGCAGCTTATCCGAAGCGGGAGCCACAGATACGCAGTATTTT.

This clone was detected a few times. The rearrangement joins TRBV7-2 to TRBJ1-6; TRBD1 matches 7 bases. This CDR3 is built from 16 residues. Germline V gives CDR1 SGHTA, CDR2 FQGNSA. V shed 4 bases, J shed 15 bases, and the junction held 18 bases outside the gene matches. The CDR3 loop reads CASSSSGGTAQVHLHF. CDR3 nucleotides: TGTGCCAGCAGCTCCTCAGGGGGGACAGCTCAGGTTCACCTCCACTTT.

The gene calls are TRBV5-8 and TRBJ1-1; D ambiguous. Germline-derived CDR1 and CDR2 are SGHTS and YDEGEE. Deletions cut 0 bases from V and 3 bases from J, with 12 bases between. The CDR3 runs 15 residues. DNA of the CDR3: TGTGCCAGCAGCTTGGGGTCCTACGGGGACACTGAAGCTTTCTTT. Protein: CASSLGSYGDTEAFF.

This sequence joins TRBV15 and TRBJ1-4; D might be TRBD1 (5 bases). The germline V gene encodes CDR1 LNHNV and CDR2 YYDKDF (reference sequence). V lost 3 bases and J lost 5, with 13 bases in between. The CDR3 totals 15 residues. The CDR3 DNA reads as TGTGCCACCAGCAGGGGACTCAAGGGAAATGAAAAACTGTTTTTT. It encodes CATSRGLKGNEKLFF. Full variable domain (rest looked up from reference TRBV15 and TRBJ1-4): DAMVIQNPRYQVTQFGKPVTLSCSQTLNHNVMYWYQQKSSQAPKLLFHYYDKDFNNEADTPDNFQSRRPNTSFCFLDIRSPGLGDTAMYLCATSRGLKGNEKLFFGSGTQLSVL.

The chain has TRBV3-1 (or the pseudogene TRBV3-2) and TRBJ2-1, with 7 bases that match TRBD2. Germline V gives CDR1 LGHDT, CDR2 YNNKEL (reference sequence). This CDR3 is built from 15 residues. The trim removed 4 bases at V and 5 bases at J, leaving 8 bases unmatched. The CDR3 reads CASSLHGTTDNEQFF. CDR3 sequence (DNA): TGTGCCAGCAGCCTCCACGGGACTACTGACAATGAGCAGTTCTTC.

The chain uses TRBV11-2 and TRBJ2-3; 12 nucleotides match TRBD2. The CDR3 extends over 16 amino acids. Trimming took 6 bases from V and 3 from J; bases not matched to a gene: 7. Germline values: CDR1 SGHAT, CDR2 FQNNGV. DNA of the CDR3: TGTGCCAGCAGGTTTTCCGGGACTAGCGGGACAGATACGCAGTATTTT. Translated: CASRFSGTSGTDTQYF.

The CDR3 region has the DNA TGTGCCAGCAGCTTAGTTCTGTCGGCCAGGGAATTCTCCTACGAGCAGTACTTC. Protein sequence: CASSLVLSAREFSYEQYF. The rearrangement links TRBV7-2 to TRBJ2-7; D possibly corresponds to TRBD1 (5 bases). V lost 1 base to trimming and J lost 0 bases, with 19 bases between them. The length of the CDR3 is 18 residues. Germline CDR1 reads SGHTA; CDR2 reads FQGNSA.

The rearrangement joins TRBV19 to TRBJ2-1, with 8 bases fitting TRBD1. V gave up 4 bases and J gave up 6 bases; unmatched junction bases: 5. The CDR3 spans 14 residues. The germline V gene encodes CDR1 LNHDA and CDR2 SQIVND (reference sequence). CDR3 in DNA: TGTGCCAGTAGTAGGGGGACAGGTATCAATGAGCAGTTCTTC. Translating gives CASSRGTGINEQFF.

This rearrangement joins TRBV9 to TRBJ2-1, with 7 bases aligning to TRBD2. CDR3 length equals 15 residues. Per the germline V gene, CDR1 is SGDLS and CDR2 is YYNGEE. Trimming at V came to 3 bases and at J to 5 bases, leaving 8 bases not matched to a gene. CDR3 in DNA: TGTGCCAGCAGCGCCGGGGGGACTGAGCACAATGAGCAGTTCTTC. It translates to CASSAGGTEHNEQFF.

CDR3 region: CASSLDRAANEQFF. DNA of the CDR3: TGTGCCAGCAGCTTGGACAGGGCGGCCAATGAGCAGTTCTTC. This sequence joins TRBV11-2 and TRBJ2-1; 8 bases are a match to TRBD1. Germline V gene data show CDR1 as SGHAT and CDR2 as FQNNGV. This CDR3 is built from 14 residues. J gave up 6 bases and V 3 bases, and 4 bases lay outside the gene matches.

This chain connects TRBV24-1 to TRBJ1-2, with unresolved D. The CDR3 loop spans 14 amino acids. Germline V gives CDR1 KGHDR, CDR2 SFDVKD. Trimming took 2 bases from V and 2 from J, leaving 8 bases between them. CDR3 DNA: TGTGCCACCAGTGATTCGGTATCGAACTATGGCTACACCTTC. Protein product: CATSDSVSNYGYTF.

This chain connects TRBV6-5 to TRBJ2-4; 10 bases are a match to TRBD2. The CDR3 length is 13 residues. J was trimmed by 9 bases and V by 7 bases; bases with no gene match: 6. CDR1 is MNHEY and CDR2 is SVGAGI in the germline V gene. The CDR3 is CASIGTSEGIQYF. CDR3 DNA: TGTGCCAGCATCGGGACTAGCGAGGGCATTCAGTACTTC.

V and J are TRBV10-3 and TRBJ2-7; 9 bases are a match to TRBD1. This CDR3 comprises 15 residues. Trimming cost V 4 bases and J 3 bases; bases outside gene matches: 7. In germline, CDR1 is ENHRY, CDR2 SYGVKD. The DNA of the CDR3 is TGTGCCATCAGTGGGGGGGACAGGGATTACTACGAGCAGTACTTC. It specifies CAISGGDRDYYEQYF.

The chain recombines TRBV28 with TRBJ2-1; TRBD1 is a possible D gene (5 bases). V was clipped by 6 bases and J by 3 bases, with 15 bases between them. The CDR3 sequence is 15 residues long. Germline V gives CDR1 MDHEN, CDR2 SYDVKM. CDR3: CASSRNRYRYNEQFF. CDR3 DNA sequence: TGTGCCAGCAGCCGAAACAGGTATCGCTACAATGAGCAGTTCTTC.

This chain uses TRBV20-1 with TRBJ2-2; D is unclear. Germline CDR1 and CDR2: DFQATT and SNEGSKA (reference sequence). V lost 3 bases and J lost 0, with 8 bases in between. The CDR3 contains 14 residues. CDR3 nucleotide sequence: TGCAGTGCTAGTAGCAGGACGAACACCGGGGAGCTGTTTTTT. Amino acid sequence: CSASSRTNTGELFF.

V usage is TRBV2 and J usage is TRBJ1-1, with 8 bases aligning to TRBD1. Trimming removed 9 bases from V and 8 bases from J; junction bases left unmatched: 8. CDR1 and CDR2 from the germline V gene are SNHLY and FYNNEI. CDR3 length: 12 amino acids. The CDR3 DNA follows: TGTGCCAGTGGACAGGGAGTCTACGAAGCTTTCTTT. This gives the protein CASGQGVYEAFF.

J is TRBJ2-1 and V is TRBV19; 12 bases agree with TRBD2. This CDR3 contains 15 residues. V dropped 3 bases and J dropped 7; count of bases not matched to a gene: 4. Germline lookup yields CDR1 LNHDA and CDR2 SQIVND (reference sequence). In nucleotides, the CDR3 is TGTGCCAGTAGTATGAGACTAGCGGGAGTAAATGAGCAGTTCTTC. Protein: CASSMRLAGVNEQFF.

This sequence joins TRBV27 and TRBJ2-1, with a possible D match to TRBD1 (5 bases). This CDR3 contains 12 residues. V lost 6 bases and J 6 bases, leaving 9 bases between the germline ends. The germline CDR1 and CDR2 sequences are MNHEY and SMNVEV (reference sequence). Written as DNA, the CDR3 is TGTGCCAGCAGAAGGGGTTCCAATGAGCAGTTCTTC. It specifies CASRRGSNEQFF.

CDR3 sequence reads: CASSLAHRGDEKLFF. The CDR3 DNA reads TGTGCCAGCAGCTTAGCGCACAGGGGGGATGAAAAACTGTTTTTT. This chain uses TRBV7-8 with TRBJ1-4; 8 nucleotides line up with TRBD1. CDR1 and CDR2 (germline): SGHVS, FQNEAQ. CDR3 length: 15 amino acids. V shed 0 bases and J 6 bases; nucleotides not matched to a gene: 3.